The sequence of this TCR beta chain was determined in a study of human T cells and chemical hapten exposure. This clonotype was observed many times. Antigen specificity is unknown. Study observations and caveats: Given that the donors had alopecia, their immune response may differ from that seen in healthy people. Expanded TCR counts at PT1 went up together with patch test score, a positive correlation.

The library tagged individual cDNA molecules with unique molecular identifiers. TCRdb reprocessed the RACE reads via MiXCR and lists one record per CDR3 protein. This sample has 350,000 or so distinct CDR3 sequences, with under 8% found just once. The time point was: patch test 1, 2 weeks after DPC sensitization. Indicated treatment: therapeutic diphenylcyclopropenone sensitization with weekly scalp DPC. Total RNA came from unfractionated whole blood. The TCR comes from a woman aged 18-29 years with alopecia areata. Some clones in this sample may be carry-over from other donors' samples. This sample comprised whole blood, obtained in connection with sensitization to the hapten diphenylcyclopropenone (DPC).

In DNA form, the CDR3 reads TGTGCCATCAGTGAGTCGTCGCTTACAGGAGCAGATACGCAGTATTTT. This codes for CAISESSLTGADTQYF. The rearrangement uses TRBV10-3 and TRBJ2-3, with D perhaps TRBD1 (5 bases). Germline CDR1 reads ENHRY; CDR2 reads SYGVKD. Trimming removed 0 bases at V and 4 bases at J, with 14 bases between. This CDR3 comprises 16 residues.